The next 23 T cell receptor beta chains were all read from a single sample in a study of response to subunit inactivated influenza vaccine. In TCRdb, the RT-PCR reads were re-called with MiXCR into one record per CDR3 protein. In the table there are 530,000 or so distinct CDR3 sequences, 13% to 15% of which are singletons. This specimen consisted of PBMCs from blood, obtained 12 days after vaccination. The receptors originated from a man over 45 who received an inactivated influenza vaccine.

This clonotype occurred a few times. CDR3 residues: CASSSRITAIDEQFF. As DNA, the CDR3 is TGTGCCAGCAGCTCCAGGATTACAGCTATCGATGAGCAGTTCTTC. J is TRBJ2-1 and V is TRBV7-3; D gene uncertain. The CDR3 runs 15 residues. Trimming removed 4 bases from V and 8 bases from J, with 18 bases in between. Germline V CDR1 and CDR2: SGHTA, FQGTGA.

This clonotype has only a few counts. The chain carries TRBV19 and TRBJ1-1; 7 nucleotides line up with TRBD1. This CDR3 has 14 amino acids. Germline CDR1 reads LNHDA; CDR2 reads SQIVND (reference sequence). V trimming: 6 bases; J trimming: 1 base; junction bases outside the gene matches: 5. CDR3 amino acids: CASRTTGSNTEAFF. CDR3 bases: TGTGCCAGTAGGACGACAGGGTCGAACACTGAAGCTTTCTTT.

The CDR3 reads CASSMTGGEGYTF. CDR3 nucleotide sequence: TGTGCCAGCAGCATGACAGGGGGTGAGGGCTACACCTTC. V gene TRBV5-5 combines with J gene TRBJ1-2; 9 positions match TRBD1. CDR1 is SGHKS, CDR2 YYEKEE, per germline (reference sequence). V lost 4 bases to trimming and J lost 8 bases; unmatched junction nucleotides: 6. The CDR3 has 13 residues.

This clonotype was seen a few times. The V and J genes are TRBV7-9 and TRBJ2-2; D not certain. CDR3 size: 11 residues. V was pared by 5 bases and J by 10 bases, with 8 bases between. Looked up from germline, CDR1 is SEHNR and CDR2 is FQNEAQ (reference sequence). CDR3 in DNA: TGTGCCAGCAGCGGGTCCGCGGAGCTGTTTTTT. Residues: CASSGSAELFF.

This chain connects TRBV11-2 to TRBJ2-5; D gene ambiguous. Germline loops: CDR1 SGHAT, CDR2 FQNNGV. V was pared by 1 base and J by 5 bases, with 8 bases between. There are 13 residues in the CDR3. CDR3 bases: TGTGCCAGCAGCTTAGTCAGGTTGGAGACCCAGTACTTC. Amino acids: CASSLVRLETQYF.

The chain carries TRBV7-2 and TRBJ2-3, with 7 bases that match TRBD1. The CDR3 length is 14 residues. Germline trimming cut 10 bases from V and 4 bases from J; bases unmatched to any gene: 11. CDR1 SGHTA and CDR2 FQGNSA come from the germline V gene. For the CDR3, the DNA is TGTGCCACCACACAAGGGGGCTCGGCAGATACGCAGTATTTT. It codes for CATTQGGSADTQYF.

J is TRBJ2-1 and V is TRBV5-6; 11 bases match TRBD2. V gave up 0 bases and J gave up 6 bases; unmatched junction bases: 5. The CDR3 sequence is 16 residues long. CDR1 is SGHDT, CDR2 YYEEEE, per germline. CDR3 residues: CASSLGLAGPGNEQFF. The CDR3 DNA reads as TGTGCCAGCAGCTTGGGACTAGCGGGGCCTGGCAATGAGCAGTTCTTC.

The chain is built from TRBV12-3 or TRBV12-4 and TRBJ2-5, with D possibly being TRBD2 (5 bases). V dropped 6 bases and J dropped 5 bases, with 10 bases sitting between them. The CDR3 contains 12 residues. CDR3 loop: CASRGLSETQYF. In DNA, the CDR3 is TGTGCCAGCAGAGGACTTTCGGAGACCCAGTACTTC.

This sequence joins TRBV29-1 and TRBJ2-2, with 11 bases matching TRBD1. V lost 5 bases and J lost 4; bases outside the gene matches: 3. The germline V gene encodes CDR1 SQVTM and CDR2 ANQGSEA. The CDR3 runs to 14 residues. This CDR3 reads CSVTGTGGTGELFF. The CDR3 nucleotides are TGCAGCGTTACCGGGACAGGGGGCACCGGGGAGCTGTTTTTT.

This clonotype appeared a few times. CDR3 in amino acids: CASSLLATGGPNEQFF. The CDR3 nucleotides are TGTGCCAGCAGTTTATTGGCTACAGGGGGGCCCAATGAGCAGTTCTTC. V and J are TRBV12-3 or TRBV12-4 and TRBJ2-1; TRBD1 matches 8 bases. This CDR3 region has 16 residues. V was pared by 2 bases and J by 6 bases, with 9 bases of the junction left unmatched.

This clonotype showed up just a few times. The chain couples TRBV4-1 to TRBJ1-3; weak D call: TRBD1 (5 bases). V lost 3 bases and J 2 bases, leaving 14 bases between the germline ends. In germline, CDR1 is MGHRA, CDR2 YSYEKL. The CDR3 length is 16 residues. CDR3 loop: CASSHLTQGPGNTIYF. Here the CDR3 DNA reads TGCGCCAGCAGCCACCTCACCCAGGGTCCTGGAAACACCATATATTTT.

The table lists this clonotype with a count of one. The V call is TRBV9, the J call TRBJ2-2; 12 positions match TRBD2. The germline gives CDR1 SGDLS, CDR2 YYNGEE. This CDR3 is 16 amino acids long. Unmatched junction bases numbered 7, after V lost 2 bases and J lost 8 bases. The CDR3, as DNA: TGTGCCAGCAGCGTTCTAGCGGGGGGGCCCTCAGGGGAGCTGTTTTTT. Translating gives CASSVLAGGPSGELFF.

The chain carries TRBV29-1 and TRBJ2-3; 12 bases map to TRBD2. Germline-derived CDR1 and CDR2 are SQVTM and ANQGSEA. This CDR3 is 16 amino acids long. The V gene end was trimmed by 4 bases and the J gene end by 4 bases; junction bases not matched to a gene: 9. The CDR3 sequence is CSVGGSLAGGPDTQYF. The CDR3 nucleotides read TGCAGCGTTGGGGGTAGTCTAGCGGGAGGGCCAGATACGCAGTATTTT.

This clonotype was observed a handful of times. The chain is built from TRBV20-1 and TRBJ2-6, with a possible D match to TRBD1 (6 bases). This CDR3 is built from 15 residues. Trimming cost V 6 bases and J 0 bases, with 12 bases left between them. The germline gives CDR1 DFQATT, CDR2 SNEGSKA (reference sequence). The CDR3 DNA reads TGCAGTGCCAGGGGACCTGACTCTGGGGCCAACGTCCTGACTTTC. This translates into CSARGPDSGANVLTF.

This clonotype turned up a few times. The chain is built from TRBV3-1 and TRBJ2-7; 8 bases are shared with TRBD1. The CDR3 spans 15 residues. V shed 3 bases and J 3 bases; nucleotides not matched to a gene: 7. The germline V gene has CDR1 LGHDT and CDR2 YNNKEL (reference sequence). CDR3 DNA sequence: TGTGCCAGCAGCCATACCGGGACAGGTTTCTACGAGCAGTACTTC. It translates to CASSHTGTGFYEQYF.

This clonotype has a handful of counts. The V gene is TRBV5-1, the J gene TRBJ2-7; the D gene could be TRBD1 or TRBD2 (6 bases each). CDR1 is SGHRS, CDR2 YFSETQ, per germline. Between the trimmed V and J ends, which lost 7 bases and 3 bases, there was a span of 14 bases. CDR3 length: 13 residues. CDR3 sequence reads: CASALGGIYEQYF. The CDR3 DNA reads as TGCGCCAGCGCCTTAGGGGGGATCTACGAGCAGTACTTC.

This clonotype was counted between two and nine times. The rearrangement uses TRBV4-2 and TRBJ2-7, with 9 positions matching TRBD2. CDR3 length: 16 residues. J was trimmed by 4 bases and V by 1 base; bases with no gene match: 8. Germline-derived CDR1 and CDR2 are LGHNA and YNFKEQ. In DNA form, the CDR3 reads TGTGCCAGCAGCCAAGTTTGGGCGGGAGGGCCATACGAGCAGTACTTC. This gives the protein CASSQVWAGGPYEQYF.

This clonotype was recorded many times. The CDR3 is CASSQDVWTGVNTEAFF. The DNA for the CDR3 is TGCGCCAGCAGCCAAGATGTCTGGACAGGGGTGAACACTGAAGCTTTCTTT. The V call is TRBV4-3, the J call TRBJ1-1; 9 nucleotides line up with TRBD1. The CDR3 runs to 17 residues. V was pared by 0 bases and J by 0 bases, with 5 bases of the junction left unmatched. Germline values: CDR1 LGHNA, CDR2 YSLEER.

This clonotype was seen a few times. This chain links TRBV9 with TRBJ2-2, with 10 bases that match TRBD2. The germline gives CDR1 SGDLS, CDR2 YYNGEE. This CDR3 is 16 amino acids long. V lost 4 bases, J lost 1 base, and 4 bases stayed unmatched. The CDR3 region is CASSPIAGGNTGELFF. The CDR3 DNA sequence: TGTGCCAGCAGCCCAATAGCGGGAGGGAACACCGGGGAGCTGTTTTTT.

This clonotype was detected ten times or more. The chain carries TRBV5-1 and TRBJ2-3; possible D gene TRBD1, 5 bases. This CDR3 region has 14 residues. CDR1 SGHRS and CDR2 YFSETQ come from the germline V gene. V lost 1 base and J lost 3, with 9 bases in between. DNA of the CDR3: TGCGCCAGCAGCTTGACCAGGGTTACAGATACGCAGTATTTT. This codes for CASSLTRVTDTQYF.

V and J are TRBV5-1 and TRBJ2-5, with D maybe TRBD1 (6 bases). This CDR3 has 13 residues. V dropped 2 bases and J dropped 5 bases, with 10 bases sitting between them. Germline V CDR1 and CDR2: SGHRS, YFSETQ. The CDR3 is CASSFKGEETQYF. The CDR3 bases are TGCGCCAGCAGCTTTAAGGGGGAGGAGACCCAGTACTTC.

J is TRBJ1-5 and V is TRBV28; no reliable D call. The ends were cut back, 6 bases at V and 5 bases at J, with 14 bases in the middle. The CDR3 is 14 amino acids. Looked up from germline, CDR1 is MDHEN and CDR2 is SYDVKM. DNA of the CDR3: TGTGCCAGCAGGGGAGAAGGGTGGGATCAGCCCCAGCATTTT. Amino acids: CASRGEGWDQPQHF.

This clonotype was detected a few times. The rearrangement uses TRBV20-1 and TRBJ2-1, with D unclear. V was clipped by 5 bases and J by 1 base, with 15 bases between them. The CDR3 length is 15 residues. Germline-derived CDR1 and CDR2 are DFQATT and SNEGSKA (reference sequence). The CDR3 is CSAPSRLGSYNEQFF. The CDR3 DNA sequence: TGCAGTGCTCCCTCACGGCTAGGATCCTACAATGAGCAGTTCTTC.